The 9 T cell receptor beta chains given below trace back to one sample, sequenced in a study of T cells in Graves' hyperthyroidism and ophthalmopathy. Authors of the study amplified TCR beta CDR3 regions from RNA transcripts. TCR CDR3 underwent first-round RT-PCR with the HTBI primer set. TCRdb reprocessed the multiplex PCR reads via MiXCR and lists one record per CDR3 protein. The sample yields 400,000 to 500,000 distinct CDR3 sequences, roughly 13% seen once. The sample taken for sequencing was blood. Every receptor here comes from a woman aged 18-30 years with Graves' hyperthyroidism.

The chain recombines TRBV6-2 or TRBV6-3 with TRBJ2-4; D unresolved. The CDR3 loop spans 12 amino acids. Germline lookup yields CDR1 MNHEY and CDR2 SVGEGT. V gave up 8 bases and J gave up 6 bases, with 11 bases separating them. This CDR3 reads CASGLQRNIQYF. The DNA for the CDR3 is TGTGCCAGCGGCCTACAACGAAACATTCAGTACTTC.

This clonotype has ten or more counts. The V gene is TRBV28, the J gene TRBJ2-5; the D gene is possibly TRBD1 (7 bases). V was clipped by 3 bases and J by 2 bases, with 10 bases between them. CDR3 length: 14 amino acids. Per germline, CDR1 MDHEN and CDR2 SYDVKM. CDR3 protein: CASSLRDSQETQYF. The CDR3 DNA reads as TGTGCCAGCAGTTTGCGGGACAGTCAAGAGACCCAGTACTTC.

The chain couples TRBV7-6 to TRBJ2-5, with D uncertain. Germline V gene sequence: CDR1 SGHVS, CDR2 FNYEAQ. V was pared by 2 bases and J by 2 bases, with 9 bases between. The CDR3 contains 14 residues. CDR3 nucleotides: TGTGCCAGCAGCTTAACCCAATTACAAGAGACCCAGTACTTC. Protein sequence: CASSLTQLQETQYF.

This clonotype was found many times. The V and J genes are TRBV20-1 and TRBJ2-1; D not resolved. With 0 bases removed from V and 4 bases from J, the gap between germline ends came to 13 bases. The CDR3 covers 15 residues. Per germline, CDR1 DFQATT and CDR2 SNEGSKA (reference sequence). The CDR3 loop is CSAREGELLYNEQFF. The CDR3 coding sequence is TGCAGTGCTAGAGAAGGAGAGCTCCTATACAATGAGCAGTTCTTC.

This clonotype was detected many times. The chain employs TRBV2 and TRBJ2-1, with a tentative D call TRBD1 (6 bases). V lost 8 bases to trimming and J lost 5 bases, with 22 bases between them. The CDR3 covers 16 residues. The V gene's germline CDR1 is SNHLY and CDR2 FYNNEI. CDR3 sequence (DNA): TGTGCCAGCTTTAGGGGGTGGGGTACGGCGGACAATGAGCAGTTCTTC. This codes for CASFRGWGTADNEQFF.

This clonotype was detected many times. The chain uses TRBV6-5 and TRBJ1-2; 7 bases fit TRBD1. The CDR3 loop spans 14 amino acids. Germline V lookup: CDR1 MNHEY, CDR2 SVGAGI. The ends lost 0 bases at V and 6 bases at J; junction bases unmatched: 4. The CDR3 DNA sequence: TGTGCCAGCAGTTACTCGACAGGGTGGAATGGCTACACCTTC. Translating it yields CASSYSTGWNGYTF.

This clonotype was counted between two and nine times. One end of the junction does not line up with germline, which may come from a read error. The J gene is TRBJ2-3, the V gene TRBV4-3; TRBD2 might be the D (9 bases). This CDR3 is 15 amino acids long. Looked up from germline, CDR1 is LGHNA and CDR2 is YSLEER. CDR3 DNA: TGCGCCAGCAGCCAGCGGGAGGGTGGGACAGGTACGCAGTATTTT. It specifies CASSQREGGTGTQYF.

This clonotype occurred many times. The rearrangement joins TRBV28 to TRBJ2-3, with D unclear. The V end was cut by 6 bases, the J end by 3 bases, with 7 bases between. This CDR3 has 12 amino acids. The germline V gene has CDR1 MDHEN and CDR2 SYDVKM. The DNA for the CDR3 is TGTGCCAGCAGAGAGGTGACAGATACGCAGTATTTT. Translated, it gives CASREVTDTQYF.

This clonotype was counted at least ten times. The CDR3 sequence: CASSLFLPSGGSGEQYF. Written as DNA, the CDR3 is TGTGCCAGCAGTTTATTCCTCCCTTCTGGCGGGTCCGGCGAGCAGTACTTC. The chain couples TRBV27 to TRBJ2-7; D perhaps matches TRBD2 (5 bases). CDR3 length: 17 residues. Trimming removed 1 base from V and 6 bases from J, with 22 bases in between. Germline CDR1 and CDR2: MNHEY and SMNVEV (reference sequence).